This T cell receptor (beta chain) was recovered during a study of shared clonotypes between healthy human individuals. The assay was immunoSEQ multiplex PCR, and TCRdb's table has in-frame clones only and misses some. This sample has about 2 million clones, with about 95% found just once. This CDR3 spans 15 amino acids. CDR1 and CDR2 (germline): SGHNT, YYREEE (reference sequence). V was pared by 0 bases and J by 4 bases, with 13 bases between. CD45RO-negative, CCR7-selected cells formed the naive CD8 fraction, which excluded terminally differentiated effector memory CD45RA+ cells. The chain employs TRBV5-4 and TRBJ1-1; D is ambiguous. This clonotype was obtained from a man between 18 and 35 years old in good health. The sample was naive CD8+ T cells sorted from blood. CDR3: CASSLGPQATTEAFF. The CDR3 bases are TGTGCCAGCAGCTTGGGGCCGCAAGCTACCACTGAAGCTTTCTTT.